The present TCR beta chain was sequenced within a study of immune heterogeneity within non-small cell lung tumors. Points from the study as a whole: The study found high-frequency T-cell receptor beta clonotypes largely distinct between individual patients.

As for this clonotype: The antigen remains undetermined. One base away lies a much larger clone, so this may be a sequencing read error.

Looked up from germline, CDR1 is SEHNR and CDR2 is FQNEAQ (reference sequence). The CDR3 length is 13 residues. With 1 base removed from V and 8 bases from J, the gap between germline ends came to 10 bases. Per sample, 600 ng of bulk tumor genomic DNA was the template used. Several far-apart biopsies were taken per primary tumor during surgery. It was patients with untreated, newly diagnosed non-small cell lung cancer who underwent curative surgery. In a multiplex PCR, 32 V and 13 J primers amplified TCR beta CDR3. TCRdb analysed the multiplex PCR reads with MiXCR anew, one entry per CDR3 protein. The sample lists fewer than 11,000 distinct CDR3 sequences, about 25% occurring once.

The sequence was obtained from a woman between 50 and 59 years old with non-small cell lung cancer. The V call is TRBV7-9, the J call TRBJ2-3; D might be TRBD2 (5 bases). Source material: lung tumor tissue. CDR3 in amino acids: CASSLVGVGTQYF. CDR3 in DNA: TGTGCCAGCAGCTTAGTCGGGGTCGGTACGCAGTATTTT.